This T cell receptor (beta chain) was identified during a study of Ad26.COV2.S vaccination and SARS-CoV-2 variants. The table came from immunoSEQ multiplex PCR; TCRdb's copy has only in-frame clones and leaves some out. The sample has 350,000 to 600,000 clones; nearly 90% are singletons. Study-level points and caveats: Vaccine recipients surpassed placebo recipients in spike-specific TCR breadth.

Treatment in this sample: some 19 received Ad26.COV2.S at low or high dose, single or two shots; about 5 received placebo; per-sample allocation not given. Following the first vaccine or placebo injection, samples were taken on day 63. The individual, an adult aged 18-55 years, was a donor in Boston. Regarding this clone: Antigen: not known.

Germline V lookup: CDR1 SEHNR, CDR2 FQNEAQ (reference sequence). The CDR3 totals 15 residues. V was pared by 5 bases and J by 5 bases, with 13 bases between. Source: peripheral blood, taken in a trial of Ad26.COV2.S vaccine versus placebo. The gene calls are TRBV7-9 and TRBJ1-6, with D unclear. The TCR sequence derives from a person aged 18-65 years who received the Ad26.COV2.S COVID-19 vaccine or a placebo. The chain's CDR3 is CASSPVQSHNSPLHF. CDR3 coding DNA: TGTGCCAGCAGCCCGGTTCAGAGCCATAATTCACCCCTCCACTTT.